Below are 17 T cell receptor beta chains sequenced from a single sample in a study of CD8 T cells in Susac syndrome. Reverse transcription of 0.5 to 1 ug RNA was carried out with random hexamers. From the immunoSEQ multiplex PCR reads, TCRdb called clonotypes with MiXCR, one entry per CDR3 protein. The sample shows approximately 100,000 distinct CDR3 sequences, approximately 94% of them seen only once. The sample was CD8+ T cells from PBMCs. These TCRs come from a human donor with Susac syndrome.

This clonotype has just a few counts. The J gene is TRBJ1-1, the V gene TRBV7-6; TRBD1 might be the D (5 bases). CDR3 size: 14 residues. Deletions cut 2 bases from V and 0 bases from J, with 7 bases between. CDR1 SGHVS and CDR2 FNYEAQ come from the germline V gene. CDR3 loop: CASSLTGVNTEAFF. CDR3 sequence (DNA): TGTGCCAGCAGCTTAACAGGCGTGAACACTGAAGCTTTCTTT. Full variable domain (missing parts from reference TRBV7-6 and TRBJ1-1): GAGVSQSPRYKVTKRGQDVALRCDPISGHVSLYWYRQALGQGPEFLTYFNYEAQQDKSGLPNDRFSAERPEGSISTLTIQRTEQRDSAMYRCASSLTGVNTEAFFGQGTRLTVV.

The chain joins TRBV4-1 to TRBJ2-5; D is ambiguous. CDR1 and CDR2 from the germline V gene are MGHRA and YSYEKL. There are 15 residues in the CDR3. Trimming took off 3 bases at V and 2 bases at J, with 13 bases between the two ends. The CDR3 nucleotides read TGCGCCAGCAGCCAGTCGGCAGGTGATCAAGAGACCCAGTACTTC. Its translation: CASSQSAGDQETQYF.

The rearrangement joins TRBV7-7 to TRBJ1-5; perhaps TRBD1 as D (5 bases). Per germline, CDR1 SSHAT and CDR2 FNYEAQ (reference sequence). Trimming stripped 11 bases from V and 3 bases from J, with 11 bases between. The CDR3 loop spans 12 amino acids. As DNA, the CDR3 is TGTGCCGGAGAGGACATCAATCAGCCCCAGCATTTT. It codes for CAGEDINQPQHF.

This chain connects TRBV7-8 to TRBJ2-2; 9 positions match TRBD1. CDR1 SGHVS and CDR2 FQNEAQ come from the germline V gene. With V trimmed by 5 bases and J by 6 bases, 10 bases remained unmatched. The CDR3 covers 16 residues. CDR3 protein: CASSTFSGTGSGELFF. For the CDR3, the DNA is TGTGCCAGCAGCACCTTCTCCGGGACAGGGTCCGGGGAGCTGTTTTTT.

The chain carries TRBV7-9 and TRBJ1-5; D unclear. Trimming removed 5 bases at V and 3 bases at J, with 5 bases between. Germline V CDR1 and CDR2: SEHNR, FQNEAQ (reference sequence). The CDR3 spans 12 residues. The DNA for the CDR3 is TGTGCCAGCAGCATGGTCAATCAGCCCCAGCATTTT. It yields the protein CASSMVNQPQHF.

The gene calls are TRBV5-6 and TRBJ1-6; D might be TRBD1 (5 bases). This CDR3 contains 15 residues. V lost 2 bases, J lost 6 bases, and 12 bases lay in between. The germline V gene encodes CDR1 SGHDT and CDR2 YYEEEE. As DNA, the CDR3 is TGTGCCAGCAGCTTTGGGGGTGTAAGTAATTCACCCCTCCACTTT. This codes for CASSFGGVSNSPLHF.

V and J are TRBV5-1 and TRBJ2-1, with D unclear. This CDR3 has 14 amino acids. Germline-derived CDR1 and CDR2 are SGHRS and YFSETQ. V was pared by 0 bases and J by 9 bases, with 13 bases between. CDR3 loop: CASSLAGSSREQFF. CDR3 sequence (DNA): TGCGCCAGCAGCTTGGCCGGGTCCTCGCGTGAGCAGTTCTTC.

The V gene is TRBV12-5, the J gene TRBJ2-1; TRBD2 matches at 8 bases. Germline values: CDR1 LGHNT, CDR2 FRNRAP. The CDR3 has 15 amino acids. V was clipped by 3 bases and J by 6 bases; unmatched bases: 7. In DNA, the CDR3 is TGTGCTAGTGGTTTAGGCAGCGGGGGATCCAATGAGCAGTTCTTC. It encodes CASGLGSGGSNEQFF.

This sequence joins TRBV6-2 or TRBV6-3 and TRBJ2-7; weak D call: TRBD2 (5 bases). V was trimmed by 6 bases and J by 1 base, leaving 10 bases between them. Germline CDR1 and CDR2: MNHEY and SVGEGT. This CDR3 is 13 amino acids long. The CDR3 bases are TGTGCCAGCAGACCCGGGGTTTCCTACGAGCAGTACTTC. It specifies CASRPGVSYEQYF.

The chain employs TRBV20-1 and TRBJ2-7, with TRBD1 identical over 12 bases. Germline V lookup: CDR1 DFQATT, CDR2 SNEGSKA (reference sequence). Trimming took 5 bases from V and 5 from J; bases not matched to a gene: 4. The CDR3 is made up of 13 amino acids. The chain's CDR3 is CSASGQGADEQYF. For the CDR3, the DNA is TGCAGTGCTTCGGGACAGGGGGCGGACGAGCAGTACTTC.

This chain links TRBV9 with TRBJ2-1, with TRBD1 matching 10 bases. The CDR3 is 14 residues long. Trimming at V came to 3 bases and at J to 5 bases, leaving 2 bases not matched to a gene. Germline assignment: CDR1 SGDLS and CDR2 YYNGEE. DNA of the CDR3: TGTGCCAGCAGCGGACAGGGGGCCCACAATGAGCAGTTCTTC. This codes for CASSGQGAHNEQFF.

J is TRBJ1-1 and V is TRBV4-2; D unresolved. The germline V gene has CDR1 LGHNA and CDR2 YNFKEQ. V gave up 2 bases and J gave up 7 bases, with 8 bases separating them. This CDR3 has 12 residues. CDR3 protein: CASSQTLFEAFF. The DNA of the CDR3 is TGTGCCAGCAGCCAAACTTTATTTGAAGCTTTCTTT.

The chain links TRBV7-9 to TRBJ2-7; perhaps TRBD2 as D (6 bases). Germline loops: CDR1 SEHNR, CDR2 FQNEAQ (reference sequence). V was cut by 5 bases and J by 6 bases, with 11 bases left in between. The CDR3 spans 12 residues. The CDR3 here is CASSRGTLEQYF. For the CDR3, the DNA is TGTGCCAGCAGCCGCGGGACCCTCGAGCAGTACTTC. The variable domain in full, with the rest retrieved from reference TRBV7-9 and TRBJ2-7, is DTGVSQNPRHKITKRGQNVTFRCDPISEHNRLYWYRQTLGQGPEFLTYFQNEAQLEKSRLLSDRFSAERPKGSFSTLEIQRTEQGDSAMYLCASSRGTLEQYFGPGTRLTVT.

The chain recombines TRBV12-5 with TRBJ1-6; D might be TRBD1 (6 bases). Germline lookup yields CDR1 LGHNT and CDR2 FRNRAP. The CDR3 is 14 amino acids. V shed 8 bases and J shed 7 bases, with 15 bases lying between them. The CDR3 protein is CASLAGGTNSPLHF. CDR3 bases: TGTGCTAGTTTGGCCGGGGGCACCAATTCACCCCTCCACTTT.

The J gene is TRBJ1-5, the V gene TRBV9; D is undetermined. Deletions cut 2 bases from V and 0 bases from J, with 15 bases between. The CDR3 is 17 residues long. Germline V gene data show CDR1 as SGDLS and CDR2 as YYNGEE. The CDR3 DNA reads TGTGCCAGCAGCGTCCTACAAGAGGCGGATAGCAATCAGCCCCAGCATTTT. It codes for CASSVLQEADSNQPQHF. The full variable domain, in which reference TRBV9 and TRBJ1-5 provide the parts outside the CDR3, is DSGVTQTPKHLITATGQRVTLRCSPRSGDLSVYWYQQSLDQGLQFLIQYYNGEERAKGNILERFSAQQFPDLHSELNLSSLELGDSALYFCASSVLQEADSNQPQHFGDGTRLSIL.

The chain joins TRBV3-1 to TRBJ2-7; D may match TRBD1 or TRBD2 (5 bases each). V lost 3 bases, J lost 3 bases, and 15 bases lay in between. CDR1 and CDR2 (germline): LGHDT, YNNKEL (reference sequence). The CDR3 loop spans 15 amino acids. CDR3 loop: CASSQGLSAGYEQYF. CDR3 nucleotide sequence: TGTGCCAGCAGCCAGGGGCTCTCGGCGGGCTACGAGCAGTACTTC.

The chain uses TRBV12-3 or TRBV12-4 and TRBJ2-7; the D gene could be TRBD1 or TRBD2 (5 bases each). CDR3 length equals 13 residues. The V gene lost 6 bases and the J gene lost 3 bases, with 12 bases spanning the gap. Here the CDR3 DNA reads TGTGCCAGCAGCCGAGGGGACCTCTACGAGCAGTACTTC. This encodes CASSRGDLYEQYF.